This entry lists 25 T cell receptor beta chains sequenced from one sample in a study of regulatory T cells in long-lasting Graves disease. Time point indicated: newly diagnosed GD, antithyroid drugs for less than 3 months. Extracted RNA from PBMCs served as the source of the TCR library. Libraries of TCR beta came from iRepertoire HTBI primers plus Arm-PCR of CDR3 regions. TCRdb re-analysed the multiplex PCR reads in MiXCR, keeping a single row per CDR3 protein. The sample shows 400,000 to 550,000 distinct CDR3 sequences, 15% of them seen only once. This same sample was also taken into another study, of T cells in Graves' hyperthyroidism and ophthalmopathy.

The material sequenced was peripheral blood mononuclear cells (PBMCs), taken at new diagnosis, from a patient treated with antithyroid drugs. The receptors were sampled from a young woman with Graves disease.

The V gene is TRBV9, the J gene TRBJ1-3, with 7 bases identical to TRBD1. The germline CDR1 and CDR2 sequences are SGDLS and YYNGEE. V shed 0 bases and J 3 bases; nucleotides not matched to a gene: 12. CDR3 length: 18 residues. CDR3 amino acids: CASSVDPPGQTLGNTIYF. The CDR3 DNA reads TGTGCCAGCAGCGTAGACCCCCCGGGACAGACCCTTGGAAACACCATATATTTT.

This clonotype was found many times. The chain uses TRBV20-1 and TRBJ1-1; 7 bases align to TRBD1. The trim removed 7 bases at V and 2 bases at J, leaving 10 bases unmatched. This CDR3 contains 14 residues. Looked up from germline, CDR1 is DFQATT and CDR2 is SNEGSKA (reference sequence). The CDR3: CSVRTGRGNTEAFF. The CDR3 region has the DNA TGCAGTGTACGGACAGGCCGGGGCAACACTGAAGCTTTCTTT.

This clonotype was recorded a few times. The rearrangement links TRBV19 to TRBJ2-2; TRBD2 agrees at 10 bases. Trimming cost V 3 bases and J 6 bases; bases outside gene matches: 1. This CDR3 contains 14 residues. Looked up from germline, CDR1 is LNHDA and CDR2 is SQIVND (reference sequence). In DNA form, the CDR3 reads TGTGCCAGTAGTATGGGACTAGCGTCCGGGGAGCTGTTTTTT. The encoded protein is CASSMGLASGELFF.

On this clonotype: Just one base apart from a much larger clone, this may be a read error. The chain uses TRBV2 and TRBJ1-5; D not resolved. This CDR3 contains 16 residues. Per the germline V gene, CDR1 is SNHLY and CDR2 is FYNNEI. The CDR3 DNA sequence: TGTGCCAGCAGTGAAGCGAAGGGATTCGGCAATCAGCCCCGGCATTTT. Its translation: CASSEAKGFGNQPRHF.

This sequence joins TRBV27 and TRBJ1-1; D is unresolved. Between the trimmed V and J ends, which lost 2 bases and 6 bases, there was a span of 7 bases. The germline gives CDR1 MNHEY, CDR2 SMNVEV (reference sequence). This CDR3 contains 12 residues. The CDR3 DNA sequence: TGTGCCAGCAGTTTAAAAGGCGCTGAAGCTTTCTTT. It codes for CASSLKGAEAFF.

This clonotype is a singleton in its sample. The chain has TRBV11-2 and TRBJ2-4; possible D gene TRBD2, 6 bases. The CDR3 consists of 17 residues. Germline CDR1 and CDR2: SGHAT and FQNNGV. Trimming removed 2 bases from V and 1 base from J, with 15 bases in between. This CDR3 is CASSLPRAGRAKNIQYF. CDR3 nucleotides: TGTGCCAGCAGCTTACCCCGGGCAGGGAGGGCCAAAAACATTCAGTACTTC. Drawing the rest from reference TRBV11-2 and TRBJ2-4, the complete variable domain is EAGVAQSPRYKIIEKRQSVAFWCNPISGHATLYWYQQILGQGPKLLIQFQNNGVVDDSQLPKDRFSAERLKGVDSTLKIQPAKLEDSAVYLCASSLPRAGRAKNIQYFGAGTRLSVL.

Only a few counts were recorded for this clonotype. The V gene is TRBV27, the J gene TRBJ2-7; the D gene is possibly TRBD2 (6 bases). There are 12 residues in the CDR3. The germline V gene encodes CDR1 MNHEY and CDR2 SMNVEV (reference sequence). V was trimmed by 7 bases and J by 6 bases, leaving 13 bases between them. The CDR3 loop reads CASNGGGSEQYF. The DNA for the CDR3 is TGTGCCAGCAACGGGGGAGGTTCCGAGCAGTACTTC.

This clonotype was counted ten times or more. Here the CDR3 DNA reads TGTGCCAGCACACTCCGGAGCTCCTACAATGAGCAGTTCTTC. It encodes CASTLRSSYNEQFF. The rearrangement links TRBV13 to TRBJ2-1; D uncertain. The CDR3 length is 14 residues. Trimming left V 7 bases short and J 0 bases short, with 10 bases between. CDR1 and CDR2 from the germline V gene are PRHDT and FYEKMQ (reference sequence). The full variable domain, rest sourced from reference TRBV13 and TRBJ2-1, is AAGVIQSPRHLIKEKRETATLKCYPIPRHDTVYWYQQGPGQDPQFLISFYEKMQSDKGSIPDRFSAQQFSDYHSELNMSSLELGDSALYFCASTLRSSYNEQFFGPGTRLTVL.

This sequence joins TRBV20-1 and TRBJ1-5, with 7 nucleotides matching TRBD1. CDR3 length: 14 residues. V lost 2 bases and J lost 3; bases outside the gene matches: 4. Per the germline V gene, CDR1 is DFQATT and CDR2 is SNEGSKA (reference sequence). In nucleotides, the CDR3 is TGCAGTGCTAGATTGGGACAGTCCAATCAGCCCCAGCATTTT. The encoded protein is CSARLGQSNQPQHF.

The V gene is TRBV9, the J gene TRBJ1-2; no clear D. With 3 bases removed from V and 7 bases from J, the gap between germline ends came to 19 bases. The CDR3 extends over 15 amino acids. Germline V gene lookup returns CDR1 SGDLS and CDR2 YYNGEE. The CDR3: CASSETPVGRVGYTF. In nucleotides, the CDR3 is TGTGCCAGCAGCGAAACACCCGTCGGGCGGGTTGGCTACACCTTC.

This clonotype was seen many times. This sequence joins TRBV28 and TRBJ2-3; no clear D gene. Trimming stripped 10 bases from V and 2 bases from J, with 16 bases between. The germline V gene has CDR1 MDHEN and CDR2 SYDVKM. The CDR3 is 14 residues long. In nucleotides, the CDR3 is TGTGCCACCGACTTCGGAACCCACACAGATACGCAGTATTTT. This translates into CATDFGTHTDTQYF. Filled out from reference TRBV28 and TRBJ2-3, the complete variable domain reads DVKVTQSSRYLVKRTGEKVFLECVQDMDHENMFWYRQDPGLGLRLIYFSYDVKMKEKGDIPEGYSVSREKKERFSLILESASTNQTSMYLCATDFGTHTDTQYFGPGTRLTVL.

This clonotype has more than one count but fewer than ten. The V call is TRBV18, the J call TRBJ1-2; 7 bases line up with TRBD1. Per germline, CDR1 KGHSH and CDR2 LQKENI. CDR3 length: 19 residues. The V gene end was trimmed by 0 bases and the J gene end by 0 bases; junction bases not matched to a gene: 13. The CDR3 loop reads CASSPPRDRKYNPNYGYTF. As DNA, the CDR3 is TGTGCCAGCTCACCACCCCGGGACAGAAAGTACAACCCTAACTATGGCTACACCTTC.

This clonotype has a count of ten or more. This sequence joins TRBV12-3 or TRBV12-4 and TRBJ2-7; D is perhaps TRBD2 (5 bases). This CDR3 is 13 amino acids long. Trimming removed 8 bases from V and 3 bases from J, with 14 bases in between. The DNA for the CDR3 is TGTGCCAGCGGGTTGTCACGGGGCTACGAGCAGTACTTC. This translates into CASGLSRGYEQYF.

The table lists this clonotype with many counts. The V call is TRBV20-1, the J call TRBJ2-1, with 7 nucleotides matching TRBD2. The CDR3 has 13 residues. Germline trimming cut 6 bases from V and 6 bases from J; bases unmatched to any gene: 8. CDR1 and CDR2 (germline): DFQATT, SNEGSKA (reference sequence). The CDR3 is CSAKGREFNEQFF. CDR3 nucleotide sequence: TGCAGTGCCAAGGGGCGGGAGTTCAATGAGCAGTTCTTC.

This clonotype was seen only a few times. The chain recombines TRBV6-1 with TRBJ2-5; 10 positions agree with TRBD2. The tail of the sequence fits TRBJ2-7 better, so the J call may be wrong. Looked up from germline, CDR1 is MNHNS and CDR2 is SASEGT. CDR3 length: 14 amino acids. The CDR3 DNA reads TGTGCCAGCAGGAGCCGACTAGCGGGCCTCGAGCAGTACTTC. Translating it yields CASRSRLAGLEQYF.

CDR3 loop: CSPWLAGVSNEQFF. The CDR3, as DNA: TGCAGCCCCTGGCTAGCGGGAGTATCTAATGAGCAGTTCTTC. This chain connects TRBV29-1 to TRBJ2-1; 10 nucleotides align to TRBD2. This CDR3 region has 14 residues. With V trimmed by 8 bases and J by 7 bases, 11 bases remained unmatched. Germline assignment: CDR1 SQVTM and CDR2 ANQGSEA.

Ten or more counts support this clonotype. The genes are TRBV20-1 and TRBJ2-7, with 8 bases aligning to TRBD1. Germline V CDR1 and CDR2: DFQATT, SNEGSKA (reference sequence). Trimming cost V 3 bases and J 6 bases; bases outside gene matches: 10. CDR3 length: 14 amino acids. This CDR3 reads CSASFQDRVSEQYF. CDR3 nucleotides: TGCAGTGCTAGTTTCCAGGACAGGGTCAGCGAGCAGTACTTC.

This clonotype was observed many times. The V call is TRBV7-8, the J call TRBJ2-7; D not certain. CDR1 SGHVS and CDR2 FQNEAQ come from the germline V gene. Trimming removed 3 bases at V and 6 bases at J, with 18 bases between. The CDR3 consists of 15 residues. The CDR3 loop reads CASSFLARPLREQYF. DNA for the CDR3: TGTGCCAGCAGCTTCCTCGCACGTCCCCTTCGCGAGCAGTACTTC.

The table lists this clonotype with a few counts. The V and J genes are TRBV15 and TRBJ1-4; a possible D gene is TRBD1 (5 bases). CDR1 and CDR2 (germline): LNHNV, YYDKDF (reference sequence). V shed 1 base and J shed 4 bases, with 13 bases lying between them. This CDR3 is 16 amino acids long. CDR3 region: CATSRGRAVGNEKLFF. CDR3 DNA: TGTGCCACCAGCAGAGGCAGGGCCGTAGGTAATGAAAAACTGTTTTTT. The variable domain in full, with the rest retrieved from reference TRBV15 and TRBJ1-4, is DAMVIQNPRYQVTQFGKPVTLSCSQTLNHNVMYWYQQKSSQAPKLLFHYYDKDFNNEADTPDNFQSRRPNTSFCFLDIRSPGLGDTAMYLCATSRGRAVGNEKLFFGSGTQLSVL.

Many counts were recorded for this clonotype. The rearrangement links TRBV18 to TRBJ2-1, with D unresolved. The CDR3 has 16 amino acids. Germline V gene lookup returns CDR1 KGHSH and CDR2 LQKENI. V lost 0 bases and J 2 bases, leaving 11 bases between the germline ends. The CDR3 loop reads CASSPPAAHPYNEQFF. CDR3 DNA: TGTGCCAGCTCACCACCGGCAGCGCATCCCTACAATGAGCAGTTCTTC.

This clonotype came up a few times. J is TRBJ1-4 and V is TRBV6-2 or TRBV6-3; D unclear. Per the germline V gene, CDR1 is MNHEY and CDR2 is SVGEGT. V lost 5 bases, J lost 3 bases, and 10 bases lay in between. The CDR3 runs to 14 residues. CDR3 loop: CASSEGLSNEKLFF. DNA for the CDR3: TGTGCCAGCAGTGAAGGGTTGTCTAATGAAAAACTGTTTTTT.

This clonotype has ten or more counts. The rearrangement links TRBV6-1 to TRBJ2-7; the match to TRBD1 covers 7 bases. Per germline, CDR1 MNHNS and CDR2 SASEGT. This CDR3 comprises 13 residues. V lost 8 bases and J lost 5; bases outside the gene matches: 9. CDR3 DNA sequence: TGTGCCAGCCGACCGACAGGGACCCACGAGCAGTACTTC. Translated: CASRPTGTHEQYF.

This clonotype was seen more than once but under ten times. The J gene is TRBJ2-5, the V gene TRBV14; TRBD1 aligns across 9 bases. Germline V CDR1 and CDR2: SGHDN, FVKESK. This CDR3 comprises 16 residues. After removal of 4 bases from V and 8 bases from J, the junction contained 14 bases not matched to a gene. The CDR3 reads CASSLKWDRAALTQYF. The CDR3 nucleotides are TGTGCCAGCAGCCTAAAATGGGACAGGGCGGCCCTCACCCAGTACTTC.

This clonotype was recorded at least ten times. This chain links TRBV10-3 with TRBJ2-7; a possible D gene is TRBD2 (6 bases). Germline CDR1 is ENHRY and CDR2 is SYGVKD. V gave up 6 bases and J gave up 4 bases, with 13 bases separating them. This CDR3 is built from 13 residues. Written as DNA, the CDR3 is TGTGCCATCAGCGGGCCTAGCGAATACGAGCAGTACTTC. The encoded protein is CAISGPSEYEQYF.

The chain is built from TRBV11-2 and TRBJ2-1; 8 positions match TRBD2. CDR3 length: 15 residues. Germline lookup yields CDR1 SGHAT and CDR2 FQNNGV. J gave up 2 bases and V 2 bases, and 2 bases lay outside the gene matches. The DNA for the CDR3 is TGTGCCAGCAGCTTATCAGCGGGGGCCTACAATGAGCAGTTCTTC. Amino acids: CASSLSAGAYNEQFF.